The subject of this entry is one TCR beta chain. The data originate from a study of blood T cell repertoires in COVID-19. The V gene lost 5 bases and the J gene lost 7 bases, with 15 bases spanning the gap. The CDR3 has 14 amino acids. The germline gives CDR1 SEHNR, CDR2 FQNEAQ (reference sequence). The protocol was immunoSEQ multiplex PCR, while the TCRdb copy is restricted to in-frame clones and leaves out a portion. Of some 260,000 clones listed, about 88% are singletons. The chain uses TRBV7-9 and TRBJ1-5; D uncertain. This clonotype originated in a man aged 25-45 years with acute COVID-19. The sequenced material came from PBMCs or T cells enriched from blood (not recorded which). CDR3 in amino acids: CASSADLAGQPQHF. The CDR3 DNA reads TGTGCCAGCAGCGCCGACTTAGCTGGACAGCCCCAGCATTTT.